This T cell receptor beta chain derives from a study of metastatic and nonmetastatic thyroid tumors. For the study at large: Comparison of repertoires was carried out across blood and tumor or nodule tissue from malignant and benign thyroid patients.

The V gene end was trimmed by 6 bases and the J gene end by 1 base; junction bases not matched to a gene: 16. The germline CDR1 and CDR2 sequences are SNHLY and FYNNEI. This CDR3 spans 18 amino acids. All patients reached thyroid surgery having received no treatment beforehand. There are many counts of this clone. The antigen is not known. Original processing notes: In papillary thyroid cancer, a distant-metastasis classifier was built using CDR3 differences across clinicopathological groups. TCRdb reanalyzed the PCR reads with MiXCR. In this record, the V and J calls reflect TCRdb's handling and not the investigators' own analysis. The sample carries under 95,000 clones, roughly 13% recorded once. Whole-study findings and limits: Malignant tumors reportedly showed significantly higher TCR beta diversity than benign nodules in both blood and tumor.

The sequenced material came from blood. This receptor was taken from a female donor with papillary thyroid cancer or a benign thyroid nodule (not recorded which). Some clones in this sample may be carry-over from other donors' samples. The chain is built from TRBV2 and TRBJ2-7, with 9 positions matching TRBD1. CDR3 region: CASRKGTGKSGTSYEQYF. The CDR3 bases are TGTGCCAGCAGGAAGGGGACAGGGAAGAGCGGGACTTCCTACGAGCAGTACTTC.